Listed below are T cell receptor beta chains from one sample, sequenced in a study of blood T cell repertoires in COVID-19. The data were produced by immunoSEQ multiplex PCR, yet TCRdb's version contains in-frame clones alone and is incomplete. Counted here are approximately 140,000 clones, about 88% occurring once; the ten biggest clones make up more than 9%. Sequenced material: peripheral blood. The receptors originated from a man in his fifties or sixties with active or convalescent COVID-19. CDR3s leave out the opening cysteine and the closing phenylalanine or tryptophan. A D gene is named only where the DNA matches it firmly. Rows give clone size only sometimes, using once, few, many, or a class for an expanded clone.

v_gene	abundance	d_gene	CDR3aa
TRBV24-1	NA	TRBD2	ATSDPTSGRLNEQF
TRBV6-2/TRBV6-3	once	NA	ASSYSAREAF
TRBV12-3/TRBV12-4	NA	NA	ASSLSGNTEAF
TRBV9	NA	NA	ASSAVGEGSPLH
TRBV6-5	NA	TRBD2	ASSLAGGYNEQF
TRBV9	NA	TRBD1	ASSEPVGTGVTNEQF
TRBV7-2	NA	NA	ASSSTGSPRDEQY
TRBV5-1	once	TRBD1	ASSLPGQGGGELF
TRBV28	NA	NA	ASSFLGGTSQSVSQF
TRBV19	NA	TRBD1	ASSITRGRSNQPQH
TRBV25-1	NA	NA	ASKPGGASRSPLH
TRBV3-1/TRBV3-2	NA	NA	ASSSEGGRASETQY
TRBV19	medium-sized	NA	ASSISGSRGEQY
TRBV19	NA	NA	ASRRYHGVTTNNEQF
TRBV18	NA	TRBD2	ASSPRRGGSNTGELF
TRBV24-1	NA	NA	ATSDVSRGVNTEAF
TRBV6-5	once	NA	ASSYSVGVTEAF
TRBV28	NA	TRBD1	ASSLPGTGETEAF
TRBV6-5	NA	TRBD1	ASSSQWTGGYEQY
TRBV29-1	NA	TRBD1	SGGQGIYEQY
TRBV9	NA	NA	ASSADYASTDTQY
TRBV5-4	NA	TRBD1	ASSWTGQNSPLH
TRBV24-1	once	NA	ATSVLTGELF
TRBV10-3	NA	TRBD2	AISGGTGLAGTPSYNEQF
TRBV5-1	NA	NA	ASSLRSDTQY
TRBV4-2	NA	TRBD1	ASSQERGTGGNEKLF
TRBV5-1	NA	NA	ASNLQVPLNTGELF
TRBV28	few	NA	ASSQGGGDQPQH
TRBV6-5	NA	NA	ASGWTLYSDEQY
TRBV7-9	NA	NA	ASSAPTSIPNNEQF
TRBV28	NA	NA	ASRTGYEQY
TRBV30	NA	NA	AWTNFRGSFGYT
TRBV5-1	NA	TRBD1	ASSLGGSDYGYT
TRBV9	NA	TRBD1	ASSIIDRGPGNTIY
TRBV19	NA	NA	ASSTPTGPYNEQF
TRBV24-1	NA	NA	ATSPGKETQY
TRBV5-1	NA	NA	ASSGDSYTGELF
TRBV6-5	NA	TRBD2	ASKLAGSYEQY
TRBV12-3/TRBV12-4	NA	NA	ASSLRPGKAF
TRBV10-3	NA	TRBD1	AISEKGQLSTDTQY